The 10 T cell receptor beta chains below all came from one sample that was sequenced in a study of identical twins. TCRdb reanalysed the 5' RACE reads using MiXCR and keeps one entry per CDR3 protein. The table has about 570,000 distinct CDR3 sequences, 9.6% seen once. These same data were also listed under a study on yellow fever vaccine responses in identical twins.

The sample comprised PBMCs. These receptors all come from a woman between 18 and 29 years old in good health.

The gene calls are TRBV29-1 and TRBJ2-1; tentatively, D is TRBD1 (5 bases). V was cut by 2 bases and J by 8 bases, with 13 bases left in between. The CDR3 spans 13 residues. Germline values: CDR1 SQVTM, CDR2 ANQGSEA. CDR3 protein: CSVETRDDYEQFF. Written as DNA, the CDR3 is TGCAGCGTTGAAACCAGGGATGACTATGAGCAGTTCTTC.

This clonotype was observed a few times. The chain has TRBV27 and TRBJ2-1, with TRBD1 matching 9 bases. The germline V gene has CDR1 MNHEY and CDR2 SMNVEV (reference sequence). V trimming: 8 bases; J trimming: 0 bases; junction bases outside the gene matches: 8. This CDR3 has 16 residues. CDR3 sequence (DNA): TGTGCCAGCCTATCGGTGGGACAGGGCTCCTACAATGAGCAGTTCTTC. This codes for CASLSVGQGSYNEQFF.

This clonotype was detected many times. This chain links TRBV29-1 with TRBJ2-3; D could derive from TRBD1 or TRBD2 (5 bases each). The germline CDR1 and CDR2 sequences are SQVTM and ANQGSEA. The CDR3 loop spans 12 amino acids. The CDR3 DNA sequence: TGCACCTTCCGGGGCGACACAGATACGCAGTATTTT. Its protein is CTFRGDTDTQYF.

The sample holds many counts of this clonotype. The chain recombines TRBV6-5 with TRBJ2-3; D gene unclear. V was shortened by 5 bases and J by 6 bases, with 6 bases between the two germline ends. This CDR3 comprises 11 residues. Germline V CDR1 and CDR2: MNHEY, SVGAGI. The CDR3 reads CASSTRDTQYF. In nucleotides, the CDR3 is TGTGCCAGCAGTACACGTGATACGCAGTATTTT.

The chain carries TRBV2 and TRBJ2-5; perhaps TRBD1 as D (6 bases). CDR1 and CDR2 from the germline V gene are SNHLY and FYNNEI. This CDR3 is built from 14 residues. Trimming removed 6 bases from V and 5 bases from J, with 16 bases in between. The CDR3 DNA reads as TGTGCCAGCAGCTTTTTCACAGGGCTGGAGACCCAGTACTTC. Translation gives CASSFFTGLETQYF. The variable domain in full, with the rest retrieved from reference TRBV2 and TRBJ2-5, is EPEVTQTPSHQVTQMGQEVILRCVPISNHLYFYWYRQILGQKVEFLVSFYNNEISEKSEIFDDQFSVERPDGSNFTLKIRSTKLEDSAMYFCASSFFTGLETQYFGPGTRLLVL.

This clonotype was counted only a few times. The chain combines TRBV6-5 with TRBJ1-6; D ambiguous. Germline CDR1 MNHEY, CDR2 SVGAGI. The CDR3 length is 17 residues. V was cut by 0 bases and J by 5 bases, with 14 bases left in between. CDR3 sequence: CASSYSIMTRDNSPLHF. CDR3 sequence (DNA): TGTGCCAGCAGTTACTCGATTATGACCCGGGATAATTCACCCCTCCACTTT.

The chain joins TRBV11-2 to TRBJ1-6; D is possibly TRBD1 (5 bases). Germline CDR1 reads SGHAT; CDR2 reads FQNNGV. Between the trimmed V and J ends, which lost 3 bases and 5 bases, there was a span of 17 bases. CDR3 length equals 17 residues. This CDR3 is CASSLVVGTEDNSPLHF. The CDR3 nucleotides read TGTGCCAGCAGCTTGGTAGTCGGGACCGAAGATAATTCACCCCTCCACTTT.

This clonotype was counted at least ten times. This chain joins TRBV5-5 and TRBJ2-3, with a possible D match to TRBD1 (6 bases). The CDR3 has 15 residues. Germline V lookup: CDR1 SGHKS, CDR2 YYEKEE (reference sequence). Trimming removed 4 bases from V and 0 bases from J, with 12 bases in between. The CDR3 nucleotides are TGTGCCAGCAGCGCCGGACAGCTTAGCACAGATACGCAGTATTTT. Its protein product is CASSAGQLSTDTQYF.

The sample holds a few counts of this clonotype. The J gene is TRBJ2-7, the V gene TRBV20-1; 9 nucleotides match TRBD2. Losses at the gene ends were 3 bases for V and 5 bases for J; bases not matched to a gene: 11. CDR1 is DFQATT, CDR2 SNEGSKA, per germline (reference sequence). This CDR3 has 15 amino acids. The CDR3 nucleotides read TGCAGTGCTAGCGGGCTAGCGGGGAGGATCAACGAGCAGTACTTC. Its protein is CSASGLAGRINEQYF.

This clonotype has ten or more counts. The chain carries TRBV29-1 and TRBJ1-6; D is unclear. The CDR3 has 15 amino acids. V was shortened by 5 bases and J by 4 bases, with 15 bases between the two germline ends. Germline V gene sequence: CDR1 SQVTM, CDR2 ANQGSEA. CDR3: CSVPDRHSYNSPLHF. The CDR3 DNA follows: TGCAGCGTTCCGGACCGACATTCATATAATTCACCCCTCCACTTT.